These 2 T cell receptor beta chains were sequenced from one sample in a study of blood T cell repertoires in COVID-19. Repertoires were generated with immunoSEQ multiplex PCR, while TCRdb's copy carries only in-frame clones and drops some. The sample yields 130,000 to 150,000 clones, under 90% seen once. The sequenced sample consisted of peripheral blood. These receptors were taken from a woman over 75 in a cohort sampled during active or convalescent COVID-19.

The rearrangement joins TRBV7-2 to TRBJ1-5; D is ambiguous. Trimming shortened V by 4 bases and J by 7 bases, and 11 bases separated the two germline ends. Germline V CDR1 and CDR2: SGHTA, FQGNSA. The CDR3 contains 13 residues. CDR3 nucleotides: TGTGCCAGCAGCTCAGACTTACGGCAGCCCCAGCATTTT. This sequence encodes CASSSDLRQPQHF.

The CDR3 region has the DNA TGTGCCAGTTCCACACAGGGGGGGACCTCAACAGATACGCAGTATTTT. This gives the protein CASSTQGGTSTDTQYF. The chain couples TRBV2 to TRBJ2-3, with a weak D call TRBD1 (8 bases). The V gene's germline CDR1 is SNHLY and CDR2 FYNNEI. V was trimmed by 9 bases and J by 3 bases, leaving 22 bases between them. The CDR3 totals 16 residues. Full variable domain (missing parts from reference TRBV2 and TRBJ2-3): EPEVTQTPSHQVTQMGQEVILRCVPISNHLYFYWYRQILGQKVEFLVSFYNNEISEKSEIFDDQFSVERPDGSNFTLKIRSTKLEDSAMYFCASSTQGGTSTDTQYFGPGTRLTVL.